This record covers a single TCR beta chain. Its target is unknown. These data come from a study of T cell responses to AZD1222 COVID-19 vaccine. Whole-study results and caveats: A mostly white British donor set with more females was recruited, and clonal diversity was possibly underestimated. Among AZD1222 vaccinees, only five or six were seropositive at baseline. Unmutated variant regions are reportedly the target of nearly half of TCRs that are spike-specific.

J was trimmed by 0 bases and V by 4 bases; bases with no gene match: 3. CDR1 is SGHRS, CDR2 YFSETQ, per germline. The CDR3 is 14 amino acids. Sequencing was performed with immunoSEQ multiplex PCR; in TCRdb, only in-frame clones are kept and a portion is missing. Of some 150,000 clones in the sample, 93% were seen once. This material consisted of peripheral blood, taken on day 0 of AZD1222 vaccination. The rearrangement links TRBV5-1 to TRBJ1-1; 7 bases map to TRBD1. This receptor was identified in an adult in good health. The CDR3 region has the DNA TGCGCCAGCAGCCGGGACAGACTGAACACTGAAGCTTTCTTT. Translating it yields CASSRDRLNTEAFF.